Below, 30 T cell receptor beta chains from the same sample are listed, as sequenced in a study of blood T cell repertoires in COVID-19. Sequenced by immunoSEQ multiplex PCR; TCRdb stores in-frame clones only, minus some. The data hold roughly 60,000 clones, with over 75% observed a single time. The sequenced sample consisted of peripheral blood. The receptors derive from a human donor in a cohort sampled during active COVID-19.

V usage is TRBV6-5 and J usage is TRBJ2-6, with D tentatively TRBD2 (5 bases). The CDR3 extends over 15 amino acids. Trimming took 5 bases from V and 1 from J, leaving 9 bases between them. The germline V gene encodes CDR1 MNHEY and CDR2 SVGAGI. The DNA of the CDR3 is TGTGCCAGCAGTACCCGCGGGTCTGGGGCCAACGTCCTGACTTTC. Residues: CASSTRGSGANVLTF.

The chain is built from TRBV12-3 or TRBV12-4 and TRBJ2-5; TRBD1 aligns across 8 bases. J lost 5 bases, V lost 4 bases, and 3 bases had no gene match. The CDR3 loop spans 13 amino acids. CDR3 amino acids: CASSSGGAETQYF. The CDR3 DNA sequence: TGTGCCAGCAGTTCAGGGGGCGCGGAGACCCAGTACTTC.

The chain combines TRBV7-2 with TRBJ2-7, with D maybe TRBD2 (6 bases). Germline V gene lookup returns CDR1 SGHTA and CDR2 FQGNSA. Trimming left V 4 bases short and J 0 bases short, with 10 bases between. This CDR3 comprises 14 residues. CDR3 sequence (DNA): TGTGCCAGCAGCTGGGGGGAGTTCTCCTACGAGCAGTACTTC. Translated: CASSWGEFSYEQYF.

This chain's CDR3 is CASRATPTGELFF. The DNA for the CDR3 is TGCGCCAGCAGGGCGACTCCAACCGGGGAGCTGTTTTTT. V gene TRBV10-2 combines with J gene TRBJ2-2; no clear D gene. V shed 6 bases and J shed 5 bases, with 10 bases lying between them. This CDR3 contains 13 residues. Germline values: CDR1 WSHSY, CDR2 SAAADI.

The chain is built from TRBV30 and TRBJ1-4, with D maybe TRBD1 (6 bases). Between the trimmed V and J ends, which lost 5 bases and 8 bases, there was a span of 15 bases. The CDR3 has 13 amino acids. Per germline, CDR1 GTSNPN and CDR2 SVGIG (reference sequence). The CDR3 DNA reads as TGTGCCTGGGAGTCGGGGGGGCGAGAAAAACTGTTTTTT. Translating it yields CAWESGGREKLFF.

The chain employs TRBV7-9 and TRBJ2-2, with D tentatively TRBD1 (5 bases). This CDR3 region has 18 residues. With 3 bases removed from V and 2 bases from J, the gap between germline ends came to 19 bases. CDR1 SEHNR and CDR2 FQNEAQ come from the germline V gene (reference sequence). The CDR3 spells CASSFLGIRTRNTGELFF. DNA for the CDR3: TGTGCCAGCAGCTTTTTGGGGATACGGACAAGAAACACCGGGGAGCTGTTTTTT. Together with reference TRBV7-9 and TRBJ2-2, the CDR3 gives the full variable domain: DTGVSQNPRHKITKRGQNVTFRCDPISEHNRLYWYRQTLGQGPEFLTYFQNEAQLEKSRLLSDRFSAERPKGSFSTLEIQRTEQGDSAMYLCASSFLGIRTRNTGELFFGEGSRLTVL.

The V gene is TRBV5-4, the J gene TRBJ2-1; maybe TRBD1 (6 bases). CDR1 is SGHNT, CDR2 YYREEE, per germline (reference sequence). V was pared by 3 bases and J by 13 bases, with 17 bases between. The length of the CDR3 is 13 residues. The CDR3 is CASSYPRAGGQFF. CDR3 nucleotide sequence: TGTGCCAGCAGCTATCCTCGGGCTGGGGGCCAGTTCTTC.

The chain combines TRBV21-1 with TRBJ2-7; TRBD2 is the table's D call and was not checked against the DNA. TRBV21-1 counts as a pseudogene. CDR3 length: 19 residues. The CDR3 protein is CASSKKRGHLAGPFYEQYF. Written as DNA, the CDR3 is TGTGCCAGCAGCAAAAAAAGGGGCCACCTAGCGGGACCCTTCTACGAGCAGTACTTC.

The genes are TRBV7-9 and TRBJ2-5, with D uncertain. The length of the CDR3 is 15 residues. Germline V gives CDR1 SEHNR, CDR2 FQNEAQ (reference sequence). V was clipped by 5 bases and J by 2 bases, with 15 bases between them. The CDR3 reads CASSGRDPGQETQYF. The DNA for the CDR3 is TGTGCCAGCAGCGGGCGCGACCCTGGGCAAGAGACCCAGTACTTC.

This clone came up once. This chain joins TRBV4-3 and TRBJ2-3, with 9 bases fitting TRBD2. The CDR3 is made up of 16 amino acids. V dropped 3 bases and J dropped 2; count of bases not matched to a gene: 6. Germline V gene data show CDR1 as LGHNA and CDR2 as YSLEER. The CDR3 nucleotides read TGCGCCAGCAGCCAGATTCTAGCGGGGTCCACAGATACGCAGTATTTT. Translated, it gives CASSQILAGSTDTQYF.

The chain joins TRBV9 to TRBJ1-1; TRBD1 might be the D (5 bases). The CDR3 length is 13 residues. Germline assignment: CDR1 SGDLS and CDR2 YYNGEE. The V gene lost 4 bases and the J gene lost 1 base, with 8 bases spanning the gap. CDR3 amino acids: CASSLGQNTEAFF. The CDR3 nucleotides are TGTGCCAGCAGCCTAGGACAGAACACTGAAGCTTTCTTT.

CDR3 coding DNA: TGTGCCAGCAGTTTGAGACAGCCGAACAATGAGCAGTTCTTC. Amino acids: CASSLRQPNNEQFF. This chain uses TRBV27 with TRBJ2-1; perhaps TRBD1 as D (5 bases). This CDR3 region has 14 residues. Trimming took off 3 bases at V and 5 bases at J, with 11 bases between the two ends. CDR1 and CDR2 (germline): MNHEY, SMNVEV (reference sequence).

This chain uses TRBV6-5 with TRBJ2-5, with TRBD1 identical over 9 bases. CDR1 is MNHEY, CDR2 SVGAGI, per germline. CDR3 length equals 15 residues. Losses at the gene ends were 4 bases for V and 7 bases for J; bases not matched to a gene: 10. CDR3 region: CASSFSQGAYWTQYF. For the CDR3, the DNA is TGTGCCAGCAGTTTTTCACAGGGGGCCTATTGGACCCAGTACTTC.

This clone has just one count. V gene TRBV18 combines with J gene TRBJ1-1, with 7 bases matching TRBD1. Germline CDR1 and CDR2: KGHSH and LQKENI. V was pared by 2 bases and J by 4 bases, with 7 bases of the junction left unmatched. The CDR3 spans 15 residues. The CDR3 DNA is TGTGCCAGCTCACCAGATGGCGAGGGGGCCACTGAAGCTTTCTTT. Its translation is CASSPDGEGATEAFF.

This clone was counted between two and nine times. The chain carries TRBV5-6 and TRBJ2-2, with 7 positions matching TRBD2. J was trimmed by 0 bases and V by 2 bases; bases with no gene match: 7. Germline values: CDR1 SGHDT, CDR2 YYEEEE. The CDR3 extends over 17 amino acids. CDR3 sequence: CASSLVGLAANTGELFF. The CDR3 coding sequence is TGTGCCAGCAGCTTAGTAGGGCTAGCGGCGAACACCGGGGAGCTGTTTTTT.

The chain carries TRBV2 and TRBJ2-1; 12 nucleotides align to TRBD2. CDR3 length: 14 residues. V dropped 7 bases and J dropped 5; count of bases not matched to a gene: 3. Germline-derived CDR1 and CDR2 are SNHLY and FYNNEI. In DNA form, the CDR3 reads TGTGCCAGCAATAGACTAGCGGGAGACAATGAGCAGTTCTTC. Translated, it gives CASNRLAGDNEQFF.

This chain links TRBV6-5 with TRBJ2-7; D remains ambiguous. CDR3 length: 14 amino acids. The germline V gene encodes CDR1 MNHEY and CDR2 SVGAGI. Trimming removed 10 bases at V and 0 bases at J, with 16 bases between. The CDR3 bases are TGTGCCACCCTCCCGACAAGCAGCTCCTACGAGCAGTACTTC. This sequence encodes CATLPTSSSYEQYF.

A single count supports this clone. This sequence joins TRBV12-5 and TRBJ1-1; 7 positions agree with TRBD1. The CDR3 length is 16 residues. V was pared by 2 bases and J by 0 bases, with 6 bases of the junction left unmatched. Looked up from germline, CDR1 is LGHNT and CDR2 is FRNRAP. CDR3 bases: TGTGCTAGTGGTTTGACCCCAGGGGGGTTGAACACTGAAGCTTTCTTT. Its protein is CASGLTPGGLNTEAFF.

The CDR3 sequence: CASSPGLAGKDTQYF. The CDR3 bases are TGTGCCAGCAGCCCAGGACTAGCGGGAAAGGATACGCAGTATTTT. This chain links TRBV11-2 with TRBJ2-3, with 12 nucleotides matching TRBD2. The CDR3 runs to 15 residues. Germline V gene lookup returns CDR1 SGHAT and CDR2 FQNNGV. J lost 6 bases, V lost 5 bases, and 6 bases had no gene match.

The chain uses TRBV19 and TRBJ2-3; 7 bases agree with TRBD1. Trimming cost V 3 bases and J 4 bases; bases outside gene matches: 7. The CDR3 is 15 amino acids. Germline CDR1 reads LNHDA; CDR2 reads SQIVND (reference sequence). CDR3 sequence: CASSIRGGVSDTQYF. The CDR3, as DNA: TGTGCCAGTAGTATCAGAGGGGGCGTATCAGATACGCAGTATTTT.

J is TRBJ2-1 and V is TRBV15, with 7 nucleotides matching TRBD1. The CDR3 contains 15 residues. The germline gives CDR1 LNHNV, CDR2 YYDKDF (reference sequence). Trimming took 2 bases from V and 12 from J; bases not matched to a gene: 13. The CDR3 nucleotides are TGTGCCACCAGCAGACCCGAGGGGGCTCGCTATGGGCAGTTCTTC. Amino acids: CATSRPEGARYGQFF.

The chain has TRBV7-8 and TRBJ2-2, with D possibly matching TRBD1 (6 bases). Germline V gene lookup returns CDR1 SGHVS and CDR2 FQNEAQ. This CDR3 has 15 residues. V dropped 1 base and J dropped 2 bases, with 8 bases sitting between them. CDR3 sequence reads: CASSLGGGNTGELFF. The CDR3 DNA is TGTGCCAGCAGCTTAGGAGGGGGAAACACCGGGGAGCTGTTTTTT. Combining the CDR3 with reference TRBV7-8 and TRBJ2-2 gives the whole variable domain GAGVSQSPRYKVAKRGQDVALRCDPISGHVSLFWYQQALGQGPEFLTYFQNEAQLDKSGLPSDRFFAERPEGSVSTLKIQRTQQEDSAVYLCASSLGGGNTGELFFGEGSRLTVL.

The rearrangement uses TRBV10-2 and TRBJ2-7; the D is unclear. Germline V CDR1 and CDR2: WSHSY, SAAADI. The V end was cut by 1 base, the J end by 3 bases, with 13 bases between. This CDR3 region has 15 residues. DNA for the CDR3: TGCGCCAGCAGTGAGTTGGGCAGGTCCAACTACGAGCAGTACTTC. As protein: CASSELGRSNYEQYF.

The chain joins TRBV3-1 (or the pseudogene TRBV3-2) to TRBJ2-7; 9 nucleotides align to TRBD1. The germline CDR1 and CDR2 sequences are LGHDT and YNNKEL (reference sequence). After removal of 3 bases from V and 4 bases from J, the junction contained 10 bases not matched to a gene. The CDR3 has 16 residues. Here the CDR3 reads CASSHSQGAGEYEQYF. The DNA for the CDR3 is TGTGCCAGCAGCCATTCACAGGGGGCCGGCGAATACGAGCAGTACTTC.

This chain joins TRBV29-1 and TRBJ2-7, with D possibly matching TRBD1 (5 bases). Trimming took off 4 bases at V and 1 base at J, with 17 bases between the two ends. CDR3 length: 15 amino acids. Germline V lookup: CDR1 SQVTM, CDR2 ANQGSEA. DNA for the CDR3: TGCAGCGTTGTTGGAACAGGCGAGAGTTCCTACGAGCAGTACTTC. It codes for CSVVGTGESSYEQYF.

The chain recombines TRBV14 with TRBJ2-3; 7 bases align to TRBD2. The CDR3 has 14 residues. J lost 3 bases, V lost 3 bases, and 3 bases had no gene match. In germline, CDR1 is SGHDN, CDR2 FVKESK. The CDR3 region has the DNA TGTGCCAGCAGCCAGGGAGGGGCTACAGATACGCAGTATTTT. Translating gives CASSQGGATDTQYF.

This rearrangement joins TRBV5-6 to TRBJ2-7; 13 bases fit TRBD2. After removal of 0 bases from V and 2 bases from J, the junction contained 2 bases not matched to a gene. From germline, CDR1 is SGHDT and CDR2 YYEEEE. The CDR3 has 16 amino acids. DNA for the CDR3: TGTGCCAGCAGCTTGGGGACTAGCGGGAGTCCCTACGAGCAGTACTTC. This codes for CASSLGTSGSPYEQYF.

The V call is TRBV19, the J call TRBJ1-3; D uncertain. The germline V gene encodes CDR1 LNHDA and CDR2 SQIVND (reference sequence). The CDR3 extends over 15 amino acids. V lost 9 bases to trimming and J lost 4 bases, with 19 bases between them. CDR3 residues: CASMPYSIPGNTIYF. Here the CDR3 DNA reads TGTGCCAGCATGCCCTACTCTATCCCCGGAAACACCATATATTTT.

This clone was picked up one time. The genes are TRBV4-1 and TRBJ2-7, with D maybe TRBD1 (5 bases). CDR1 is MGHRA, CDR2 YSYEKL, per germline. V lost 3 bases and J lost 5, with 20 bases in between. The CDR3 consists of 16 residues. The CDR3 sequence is CASSQLQGAGWDEQYF. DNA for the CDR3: TGCGCCAGCAGCCAGCTTCAAGGGGCAGGGTGGGACGAGCAGTACTTC.

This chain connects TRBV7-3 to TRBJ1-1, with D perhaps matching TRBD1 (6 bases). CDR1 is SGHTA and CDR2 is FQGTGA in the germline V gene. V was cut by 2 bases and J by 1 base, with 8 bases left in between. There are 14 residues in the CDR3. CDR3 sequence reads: CASSLGGPNTEAFF. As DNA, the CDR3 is TGTGCCAGCAGCTTAGGGGGCCCGAACACTGAAGCTTTCTTT.